This is a list of T cell receptor beta chains from one sample in a study of OX40 agonist ivuxolimab in advanced cancers. Sequenced by immunoSEQ multiplex PCR; TCRdb stores in-frame clones only, minus some. The table shows over 70,000 clones, with 86% occurring only once. The source material was CD4+ or CD8+ T cells sorted from blood, sampled in a trial of the OX40 agonist ivuxolimab. The source of these receptors is an adult with an advanced solid tumor such as melanoma, head and neck, liver or kidney cancer. CDR3s include the opening cysteine and the closing phenylalanine or tryptophan. The D gene is left open where the match is weak. The size entry is marked missing in some rows and otherwise reads once, few, many or a size class.

clone size,V gene,D gene,CDR3 length,J gene,CDR3 protein,CDR3 DNA
.,TRBV7-9,TRBD1,14,TRBJ2-3,CASSRTGGADTQYF,TGTGCCAGCAGCCGGACAGGGGGGGCAGATACGCAGTATTTT
.,TRBV2,.,15,TRBJ2-7,CASSESPGSNSVRYF,TGTGCCAGCAGTGAATCTCCGGGATCAAACTCGGTGCGGTACTTC
few,TRBV13,TRBD2,14,TRBJ2-1,CASSSRTSYNEQFF,TGTGCCAGCAGCTCTAGGACTAGTTACAATGAGCAGTTCTTC
.,TRBV9,.,14,TRBJ2-3,CASSPRAGPDTQYF,TGTGCCAGCAGCCCTCGGGCAGGCCCCGATACGCAGTATTTT
.,TRBV19,.,16,TRBJ1-2,CASSIRNPQVVYGYTF,TGTGCCAGTAGTATCAGGAATCCGCAGGTCGTCTATGGCTACACCTTC
.,TRBV7-2,.,15,TRBJ1-4,CASSRSQATNEKLFF,TGTGCCAGCAGCCGGAGCCAGGCAACTAATGAAAAACTGTTTTTT
.,TRBV10-2,TRBD2,15,TRBJ2-1,CASSEPSGGAGEQFF,TGCGCCAGCAGTGAGCCTAGCGGGGGGGCGGGGGAGCAGTTCTTC
.,TRBV7-2,TRBD1,14,TRBJ2-7,CASSQGASSYEQYF,TGTGCCAGCAGCCAGGGGGCGAGTTCCTACGAGCAGTACTTC
.,TRBV7-9,TRBD1,15,TRBJ1-1,CASSARTGGNTEAFF,TGTGCCAGCAGCGCACGGACAGGGGGAAACACTGAAGCTTTCTTT
.,TRBV4-1,.,17,TRBJ1-5,CASSQEGHLYSNQPQHF,TGCGCCAGCAGCCAAGAAGGGCACCTTTATAGCAATCAGCCCCAGCATTTT
.,TRBV6-5,.,15,TRBJ1-1,CASRRDPSSWTEAFF,TGTGCCAGCAGAAGGGACCCTTCTTCTTGGACTGAAGCTTTCTTT
.,TRBV4-2,.,15,TRBJ1-3,CASSQDRNSGNTIYF,TGTGCCAGCAGCCAAGATCGCAACTCTGGAAACACCATATATTTT
.,TRBV19,TRBD1,15,TRBJ1-5,CASSIGQGRNQPQHF,TGTGCCAGTAGTATCGGACAGGGACGGAATCAGCCCCAGCATTTT
.,TRBV7-9,.,16,TRBJ2-7,CASSHTGGQYAYEQYF,TGTGCCAGCAGCCACACTGGGGGGCAGTATGCCTACGAGCAGTACTTC
.,TRBV6-5,.,13,TRBJ2-7,CASSLRGSYEQYF,TGTGCCAGCAGTTTAAGAGGGAGCTACGAGCAGTACTTC
few,TRBV9,.,16,TRBJ1-3,CASSPARVAGGNTIYF,TGTGCCAGCAGCCCAGCTAGGGTAGCGGGCGGAAACACCATATATTTT
.,TRBV6-6,.,14,TRBJ2-1,CASRPPGSYNEQFF,TGTGCCAGCAGGCCCCCAGGGTCCTACAATGAGCAGTTCTTC
.,TRBV11-3,.,14,TRBJ1-6,CASSPSGGYSPLHF,TGTGCCAGCAGCCCCAGCGGGGGTTATTCACCCCTCCACTTT
.,TRBV6-6,TRBD2,15,TRBJ2-7,CASSYGEGNRVEQYF,TGTGCCAGCAGTTACGGGGAGGGTAATCGAGTGGAGCAGTACTTC
.,TRBV19,TRBD1,16,TRBJ1-2,CASSTSPGQGAYGYTF,TGTGCCAGTAGTACAAGCCCCGGACAGGGGGCCTATGGCTACACCTTC
.,TRBV30,.,13,TRBJ1-4,CAWKRVGGGKLFF,TGTGCCTGGAAGCGAGTGGGGGGTGGAAAACTGTTTTTT
.,TRBV11-3,.,14,TRBJ1-1,CASSFSGGNTEAFF,TGTGCCAGCAGCTTTTCCGGGGGGAACACTGAAGCTTTCTTT
.,TRBV5-4,.,13,TRBJ1-5,CASSRGGDQPQHF,TGTGCCAGCAGCCGCGGGGGCGATCAGCCCCAGCATTTT
.,TRBV6-1,.,12,TRBJ2-1,CASSVNRYEQFF,TGTGCCAGCAGTGTAAACAGATATGAGCAGTTCTTC
.,TRBV7-3,.,13,TRBJ1-2,CASSLLGGGGYTF,TGTGCCAGCAGCTTACTGGGGGGAGGCGGTTACACCTTC
once,TRBV15,.,17,TRBJ2-7,CATSRGIGVGGSYEQYF,TGTGCCACCAGCAGGGGAATAGGGGTTGGAGGGTCCTACGAGCAGTACTTC
.,TRBV30,.,12,TRBJ1-6,CAWSAPQSPLHF,TGTGCCTGGAGTGCTCCTCAATCACCCCTCCACTTT
.,TRBV14,.,15,TRBJ2-6,CASSREGGGANVLTF,TGTGCCAGCAGCCGCGAGGGTGGCGGGGCCAACGTCCTGACTTTC
.,TRBV7-8,.,15,TRBJ2-7,CASSPPADGAYEQYF,TGTGCCAGCAGCCCCCCAGCGGACGGAGCCTACGAGCAGTACTTC